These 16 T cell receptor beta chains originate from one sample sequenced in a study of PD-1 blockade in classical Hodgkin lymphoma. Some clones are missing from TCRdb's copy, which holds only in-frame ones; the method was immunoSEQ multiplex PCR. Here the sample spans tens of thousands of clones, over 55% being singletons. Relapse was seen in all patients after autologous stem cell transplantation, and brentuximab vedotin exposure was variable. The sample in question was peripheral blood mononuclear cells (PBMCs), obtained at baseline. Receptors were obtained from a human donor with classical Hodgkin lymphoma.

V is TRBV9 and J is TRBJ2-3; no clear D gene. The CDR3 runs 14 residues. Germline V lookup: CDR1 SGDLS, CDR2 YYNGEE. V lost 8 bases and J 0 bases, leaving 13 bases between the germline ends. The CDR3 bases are TGTGCCAGAATCCAGGAATCTAGCACAGATACGCAGTATTTT. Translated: CARIQESSTDTQYF.

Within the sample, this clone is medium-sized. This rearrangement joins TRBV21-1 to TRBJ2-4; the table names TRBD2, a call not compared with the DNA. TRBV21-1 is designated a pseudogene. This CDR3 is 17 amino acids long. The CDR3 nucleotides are TGTGCCAGCAGCCGAAACAAGCGGGCCAACGAGGAAAACATTCAGTACTTC. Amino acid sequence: CASSRNKRANEENIQYF.

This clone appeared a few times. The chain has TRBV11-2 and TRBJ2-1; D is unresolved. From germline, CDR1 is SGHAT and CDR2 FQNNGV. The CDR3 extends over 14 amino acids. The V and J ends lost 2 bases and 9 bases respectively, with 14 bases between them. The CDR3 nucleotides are TGTGCCAGCAGCTTACGGGTCGATCATGGTGAGCAGTTCTTC. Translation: CASSLRVDHGEQFF.

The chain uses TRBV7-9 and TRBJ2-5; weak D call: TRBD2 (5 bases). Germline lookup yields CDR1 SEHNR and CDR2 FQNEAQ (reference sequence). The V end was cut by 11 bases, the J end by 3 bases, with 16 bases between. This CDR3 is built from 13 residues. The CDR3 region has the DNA TGTGCCGGACTTAAAGCCGGGAAAGAGACCCAGTACTTC. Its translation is CAGLKAGKETQYF.

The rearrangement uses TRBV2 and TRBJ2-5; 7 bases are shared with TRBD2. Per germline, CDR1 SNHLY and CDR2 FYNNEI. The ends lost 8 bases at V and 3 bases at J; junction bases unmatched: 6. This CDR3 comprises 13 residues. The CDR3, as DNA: TGTGCCAGCCTGGAGGGAGGGGAAGAGACCCAGTACTTC. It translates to CASLEGGEETQYF.

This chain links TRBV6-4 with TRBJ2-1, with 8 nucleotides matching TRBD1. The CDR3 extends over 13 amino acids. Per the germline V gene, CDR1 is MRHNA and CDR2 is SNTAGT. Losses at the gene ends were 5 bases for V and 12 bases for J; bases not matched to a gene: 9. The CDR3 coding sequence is TGTGCCAGCAGTCCATACAGGGGGACCTGGCAGTTCTTC. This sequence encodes CASSPYRGTWQFF.

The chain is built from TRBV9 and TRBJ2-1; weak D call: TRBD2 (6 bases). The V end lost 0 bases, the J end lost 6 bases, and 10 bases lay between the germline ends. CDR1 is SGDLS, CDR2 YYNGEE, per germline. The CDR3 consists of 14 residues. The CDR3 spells CASSVGLVFNEQFF. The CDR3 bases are TGTGCCAGCAGCGTAGGACTAGTATTCAATGAGCAGTTCTTC.

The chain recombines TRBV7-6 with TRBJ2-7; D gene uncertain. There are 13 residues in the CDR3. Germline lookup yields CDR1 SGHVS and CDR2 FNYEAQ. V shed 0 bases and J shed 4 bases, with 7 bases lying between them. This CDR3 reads CASSLAAGYEQYF. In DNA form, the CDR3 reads TGTGCCAGCAGCTTAGCCGCCGGGTACGAGCAGTACTTC.

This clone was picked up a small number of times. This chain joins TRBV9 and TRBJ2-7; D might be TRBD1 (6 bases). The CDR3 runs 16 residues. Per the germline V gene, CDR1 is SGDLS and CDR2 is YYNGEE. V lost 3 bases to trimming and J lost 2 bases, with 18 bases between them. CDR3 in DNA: TGTGCCAGCAGCGGACACCAGGGACACACTCCCTACGAGCAGTACTTC. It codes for CASSGHQGHTPYEQYF.

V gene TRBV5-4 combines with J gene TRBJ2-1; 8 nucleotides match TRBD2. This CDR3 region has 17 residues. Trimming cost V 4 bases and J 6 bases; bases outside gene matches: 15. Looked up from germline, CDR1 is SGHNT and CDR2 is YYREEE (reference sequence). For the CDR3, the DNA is TGTGCCAGCAGCGAGACTGGGGGAGGGAGCGGGAGCAATGAGCAGTTCTTC. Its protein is CASSETGGGSGSNEQFF.

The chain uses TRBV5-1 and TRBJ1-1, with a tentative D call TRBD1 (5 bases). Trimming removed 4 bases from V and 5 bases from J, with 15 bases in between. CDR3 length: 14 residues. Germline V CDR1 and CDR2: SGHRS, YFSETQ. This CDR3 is CASSDDSLRTEAFF. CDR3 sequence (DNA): TGCGCCAGCAGCGACGACAGTTTGAGAACTGAAGCTTTCTTT.

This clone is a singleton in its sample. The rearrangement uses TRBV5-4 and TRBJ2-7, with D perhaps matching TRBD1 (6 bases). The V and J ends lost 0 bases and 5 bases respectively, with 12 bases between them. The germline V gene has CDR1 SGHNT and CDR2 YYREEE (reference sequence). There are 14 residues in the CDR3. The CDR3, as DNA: TGTGCCAGCAGCTTGGGGGACAACGGGGACGAGCAGTACTTC. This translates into CASSLGDNGDEQYF.

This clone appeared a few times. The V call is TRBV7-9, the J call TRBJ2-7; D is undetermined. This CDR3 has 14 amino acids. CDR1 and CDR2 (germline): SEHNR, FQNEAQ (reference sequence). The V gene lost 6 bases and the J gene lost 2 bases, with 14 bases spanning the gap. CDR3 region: CASRPGKGTYEQYF. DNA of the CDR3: TGTGCCAGCAGACCGGGCAAAGGGACCTACGAGCAGTACTTC.

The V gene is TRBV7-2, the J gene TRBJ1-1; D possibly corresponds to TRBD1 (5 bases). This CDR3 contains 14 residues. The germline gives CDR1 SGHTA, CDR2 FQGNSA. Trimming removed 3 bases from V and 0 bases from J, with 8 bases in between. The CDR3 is CASSFGAMNTEAFF. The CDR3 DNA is TGTGCCAGCAGCTTTGGGGCCATGAACACTGAAGCTTTCTTT.

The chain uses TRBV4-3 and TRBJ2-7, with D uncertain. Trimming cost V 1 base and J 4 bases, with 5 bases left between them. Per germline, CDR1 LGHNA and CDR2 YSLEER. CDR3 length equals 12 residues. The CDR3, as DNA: TGCGCCAGCAGCCAAGGGGGTTACGAGCAGTACTTC. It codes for CASSQGGYEQYF.

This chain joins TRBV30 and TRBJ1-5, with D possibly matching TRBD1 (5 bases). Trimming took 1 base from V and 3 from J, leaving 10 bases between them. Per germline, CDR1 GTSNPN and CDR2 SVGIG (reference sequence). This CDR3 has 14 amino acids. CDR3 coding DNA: TGTGCCTGGAGTGGGGACGGAGACAATCAGCCCCAGCATTTT. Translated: CAWSGDGDNQPQHF.